The present entry profiles one T cell receptor beta chain with its context. The target antigen is unknown. This record belongs to a study of cytomegalovirus exposure and HLA in healthy donors. Study-level findings and limits: Most TCRs appeared rarely, but some public TCRs recurred in many donors. Cytomegalovirus association was assigned to over 150 TCR beta chains.

The CDR3 extends over 15 amino acids. Germline assignment: CDR1 MGHRA and CDR2 YSYEKL. The V end was cut by 0 bases, the J end by 6 bases, with 15 bases between. PCR was performed using 60 Vbeta and 13 Jbeta primers. Profiled with immunoSEQ multiplex PCR; TCRdb holds only in-frame clones, not every one. The sample includes almost 95,000 clones, approximately 71% of them seen just once. Input material: PBMCs. This receptor was identified in a man aged 50-60 years in good health and CMV-seronegative. The rearrangement joins TRBV4-1 to TRBJ2-7; D possibly corresponds to TRBD1 (5 bases). The CDR3 nucleotides are TGCGCCAGCAGCCAAGAGCCTGGACGTGGGGCCGAGCAGTACTTC. Its translation: CASSQEPGRGAEQYF.